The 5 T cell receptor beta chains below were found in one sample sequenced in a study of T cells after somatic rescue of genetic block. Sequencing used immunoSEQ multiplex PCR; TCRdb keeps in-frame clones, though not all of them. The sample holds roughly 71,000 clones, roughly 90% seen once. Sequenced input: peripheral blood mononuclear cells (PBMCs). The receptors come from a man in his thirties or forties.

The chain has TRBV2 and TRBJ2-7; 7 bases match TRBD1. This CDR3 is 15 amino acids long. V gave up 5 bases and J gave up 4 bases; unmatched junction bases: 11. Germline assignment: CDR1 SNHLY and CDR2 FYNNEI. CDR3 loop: CASSTSGTAAYEQYF. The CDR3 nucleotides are TGTGCCAGCAGTACCTCCGGGACAGCCGCTTACGAGCAGTACTTC.

The CDR3 loop is CASSTDRADGYTF. The CDR3 nucleotides read TGTGCCAGCAGTACGGACAGGGCCGATGGCTACACCTTC. This chain uses TRBV2 with TRBJ1-2; 8 nucleotides align to TRBD1. This CDR3 spans 13 amino acids. Germline CDR1 reads SNHLY; CDR2 reads FYNNEI. Trimming took 5 bases from V and 6 from J; bases not matched to a gene: 5.

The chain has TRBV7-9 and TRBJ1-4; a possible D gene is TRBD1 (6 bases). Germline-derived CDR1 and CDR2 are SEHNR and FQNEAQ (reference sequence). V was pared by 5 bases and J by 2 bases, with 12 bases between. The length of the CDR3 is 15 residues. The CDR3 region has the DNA TGTGCCAGCAGCCCCGACAGGCCCACTAATGAAAAACTGTTTTTT. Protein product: CASSPDRPTNEKLFF.

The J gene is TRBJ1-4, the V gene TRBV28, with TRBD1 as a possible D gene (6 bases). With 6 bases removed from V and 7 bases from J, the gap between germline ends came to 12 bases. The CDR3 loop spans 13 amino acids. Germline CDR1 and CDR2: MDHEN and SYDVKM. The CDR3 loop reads CASRGGAGEKLFF. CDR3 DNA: TGTGCCAGCAGAGGGGGGGCAGGTGAAAAACTGTTTTTT.

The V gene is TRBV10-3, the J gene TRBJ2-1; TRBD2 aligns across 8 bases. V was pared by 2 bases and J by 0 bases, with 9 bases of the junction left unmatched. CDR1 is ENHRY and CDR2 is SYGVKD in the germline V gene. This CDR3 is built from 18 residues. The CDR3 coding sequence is TGTGCCATCAGTGAGGGGTTTAGCGGGACCAGCTCCTACAATGAGCAGTTCTTC. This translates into CAISEGFSGTSSYNEQFF.